This T cell receptor (beta chain) was identified during a study of blood T cell repertoires in COVID-19. Study summary: Material from acute and convalescent COVID-19 was sourced from the United States, Italy and Spain. PBMCs, B-cell-depleted T cells, or T cells were the source of the cDNA or gDNA that made up the material.

Original data processing: Cell counts per sample came from amplifying reference gene primers. Assay: immunoSEQ multiplex PCR; the TCRdb copy retains only in-frame clones and omits some. V and J calls and clone size are copied from that table; D and trimming were computed from the DNA. The table shows about 68,000 clones, with under 85% occurring only once. This sequence originates from a woman aged 50 to 60 with acute or convalescent COVID-19. The sequenced sample was peripheral blood.

DNA for the CDR3: TGTGCCAGCAGGCCGGGACACCTAACAGATACGCAGTATTTT. This gives the protein CASRPGHLTDTQYF. The chain recombines TRBV28 with TRBJ2-3; weak D call: TRBD1 (6 bases). Germline CDR1 and CDR2: MDHEN and SYDVKM. This CDR3 spans 14 amino acids. Trimming took 6 bases from V and 3 from J, leaving 13 bases between them.